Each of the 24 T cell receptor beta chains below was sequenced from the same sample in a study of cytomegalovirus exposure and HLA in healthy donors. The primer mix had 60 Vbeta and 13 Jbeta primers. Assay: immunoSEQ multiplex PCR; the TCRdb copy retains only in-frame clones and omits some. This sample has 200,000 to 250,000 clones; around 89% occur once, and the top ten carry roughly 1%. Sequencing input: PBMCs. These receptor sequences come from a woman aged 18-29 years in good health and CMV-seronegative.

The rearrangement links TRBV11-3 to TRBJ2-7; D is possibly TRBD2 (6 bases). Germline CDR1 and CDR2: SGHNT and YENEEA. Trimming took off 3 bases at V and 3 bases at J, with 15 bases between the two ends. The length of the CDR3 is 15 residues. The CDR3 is CASSFMRGVGYEQYF. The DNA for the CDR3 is TGTGCCAGCAGCTTCATGCGGGGTGTAGGCTACGAGCAGTACTTC.

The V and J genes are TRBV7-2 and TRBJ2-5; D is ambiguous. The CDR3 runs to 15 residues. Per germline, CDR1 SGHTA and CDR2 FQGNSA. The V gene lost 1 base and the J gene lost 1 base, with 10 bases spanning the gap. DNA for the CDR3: TGTGCCAGCAGCTTAGTATTATACTCCCAAGAGACCCAGTACTTC. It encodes CASSLVLYSQETQYF.

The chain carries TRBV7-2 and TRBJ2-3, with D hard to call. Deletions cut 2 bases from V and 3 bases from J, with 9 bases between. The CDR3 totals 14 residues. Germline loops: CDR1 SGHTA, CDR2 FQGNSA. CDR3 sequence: CASSLLQATDTQYF. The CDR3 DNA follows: TGTGCCAGCAGCTTATTGCAGGCTACAGATACGCAGTATTTT.

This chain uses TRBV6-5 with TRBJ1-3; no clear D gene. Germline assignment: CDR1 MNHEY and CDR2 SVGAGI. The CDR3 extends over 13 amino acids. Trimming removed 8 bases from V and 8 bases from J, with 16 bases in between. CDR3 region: CASGLGSVDTIYF. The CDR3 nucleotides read TGTGCCAGCGGCCTCGGGTCGGTGGACACCATATATTTT.

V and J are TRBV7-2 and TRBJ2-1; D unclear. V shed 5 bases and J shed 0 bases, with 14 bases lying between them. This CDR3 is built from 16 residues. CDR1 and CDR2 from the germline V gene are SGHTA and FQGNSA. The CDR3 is CASSPVAAYSYNEQFF. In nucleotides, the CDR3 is TGTGCCAGCAGCCCAGTGGCAGCGTACTCCTACAATGAGCAGTTCTTC.

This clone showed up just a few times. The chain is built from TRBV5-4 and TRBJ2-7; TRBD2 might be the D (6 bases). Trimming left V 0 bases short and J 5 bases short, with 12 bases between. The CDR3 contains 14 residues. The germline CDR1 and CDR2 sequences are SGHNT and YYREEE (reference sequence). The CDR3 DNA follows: TGTGCCAGCAGCTTGGTGGGAACGGGGGACGAGCAGTACTTC. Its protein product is CASSLVGTGDEQYF. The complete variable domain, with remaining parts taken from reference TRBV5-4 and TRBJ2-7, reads ETGVTQSPTHLIKTRGQQVTLRCSSQSGHNTVSWYQQALGQGPQFIFQYYREEENGRGNFPPRFSGLQFPNYSSELNVNALELDDSALYLCASSLVGTGDEQYFGPGTRLTVT.

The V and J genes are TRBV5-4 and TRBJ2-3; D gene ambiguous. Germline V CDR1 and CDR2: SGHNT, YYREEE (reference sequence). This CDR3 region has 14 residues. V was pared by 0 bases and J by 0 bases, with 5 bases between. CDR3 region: CASSLGASTDTQYF. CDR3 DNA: TGTGCCAGCAGCTTGGGAGCTAGCACAGATACGCAGTATTTT. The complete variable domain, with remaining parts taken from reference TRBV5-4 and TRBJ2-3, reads ETGVTQSPTHLIKTRGQQVTLRCSSQSGHNTVSWYQQALGQGPQFIFQYYREEENGRGNFPPRFSGLQFPNYSSELNVNALELDDSALYLCASSLGASTDTQYFGPGTRLTVL.

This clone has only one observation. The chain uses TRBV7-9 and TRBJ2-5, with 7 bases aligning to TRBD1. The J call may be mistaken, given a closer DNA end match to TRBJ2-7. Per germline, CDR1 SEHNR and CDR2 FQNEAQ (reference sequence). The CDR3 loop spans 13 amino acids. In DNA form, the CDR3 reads TGTGCCAGCAGTCGGGACAGCTCCTACGAGCAGTACTTC. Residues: CASSRDSSYEQYF.

This CDR3 is CASSLGTSSPLHF. CDR3 nucleotides: TGTGCCAGCAGCTTAGGGACTTCTTCACCCCTCCACTTT. The genes are TRBV11-3 and TRBJ1-6; D remains ambiguous. Germline CDR1 and CDR2: SGHNT and YENEEA. V was clipped by 1 base and J by 9 bases, with 7 bases between them. There are 13 residues in the CDR3.

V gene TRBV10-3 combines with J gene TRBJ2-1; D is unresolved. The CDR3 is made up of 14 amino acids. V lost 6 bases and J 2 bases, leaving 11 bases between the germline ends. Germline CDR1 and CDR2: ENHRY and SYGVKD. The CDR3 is CAISNSSAYNEQFF. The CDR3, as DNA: TGTGCCATCAGCAACAGCTCTGCCTACAATGAGCAGTTCTTC.

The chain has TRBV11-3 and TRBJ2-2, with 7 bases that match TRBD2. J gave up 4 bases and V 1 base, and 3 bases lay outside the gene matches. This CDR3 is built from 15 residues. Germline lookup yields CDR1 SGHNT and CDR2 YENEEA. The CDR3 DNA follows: TGTGCCAGCAGCTTAGGACTAGCCCGCACCGGGGAGCTGTTTTTT. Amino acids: CASSLGLARTGELFF.

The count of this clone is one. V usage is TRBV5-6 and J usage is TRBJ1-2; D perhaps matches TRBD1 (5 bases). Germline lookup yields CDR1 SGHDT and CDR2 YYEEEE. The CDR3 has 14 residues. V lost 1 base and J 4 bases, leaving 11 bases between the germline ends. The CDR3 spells CASSLTGTVYGYTF. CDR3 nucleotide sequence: TGTGCCAGCAGCTTGACAGGAACCGTCTATGGCTACACCTTC.

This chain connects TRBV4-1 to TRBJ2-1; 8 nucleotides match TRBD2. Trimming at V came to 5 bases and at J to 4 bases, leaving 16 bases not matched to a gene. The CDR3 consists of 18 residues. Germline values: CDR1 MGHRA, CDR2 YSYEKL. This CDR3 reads CASSEQRRTGGPYNEQFF. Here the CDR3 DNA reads TGCGCCAGCAGCGAACAGCGCAGAACGGGGGGGCCTTACAATGAGCAGTTCTTC.

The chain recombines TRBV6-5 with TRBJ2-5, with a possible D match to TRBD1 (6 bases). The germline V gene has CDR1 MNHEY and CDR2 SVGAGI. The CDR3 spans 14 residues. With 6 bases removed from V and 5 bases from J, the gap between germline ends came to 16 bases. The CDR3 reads CASRDPGATETQYF. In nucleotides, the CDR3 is TGTGCCAGCAGAGACCCAGGGGCAACGGAGACCCAGTACTTC.

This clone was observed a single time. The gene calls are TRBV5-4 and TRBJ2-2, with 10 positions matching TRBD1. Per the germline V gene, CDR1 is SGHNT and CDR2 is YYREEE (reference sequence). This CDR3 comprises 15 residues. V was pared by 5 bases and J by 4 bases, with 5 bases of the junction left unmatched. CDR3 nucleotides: TGTGCCAGCAGAAGACAGGGGGCTGGCACCGGGGAGCTGTTTTTT. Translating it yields CASRRQGAGTGELFF.

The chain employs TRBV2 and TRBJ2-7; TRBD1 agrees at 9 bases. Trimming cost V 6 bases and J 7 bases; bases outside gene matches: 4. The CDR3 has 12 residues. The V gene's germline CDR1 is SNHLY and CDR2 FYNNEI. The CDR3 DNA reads TGTGCCAGCAGCGCGGACAGGGGTGAGCAGTACTTC. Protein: CASSADRGEQYF.

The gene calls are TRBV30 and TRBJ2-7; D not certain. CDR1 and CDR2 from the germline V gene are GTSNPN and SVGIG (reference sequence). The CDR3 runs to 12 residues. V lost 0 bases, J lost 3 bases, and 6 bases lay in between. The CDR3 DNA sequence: TGTGCCTGGAGTGTAGGCGGCTACGAGCAGTACTTC. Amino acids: CAWSVGGYEQYF.

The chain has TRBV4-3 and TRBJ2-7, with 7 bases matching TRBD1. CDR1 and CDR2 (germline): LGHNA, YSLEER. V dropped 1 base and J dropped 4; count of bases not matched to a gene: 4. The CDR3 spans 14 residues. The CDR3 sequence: CASSQGPQGYEQYF. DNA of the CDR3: TGCGCCAGCAGCCAAGGCCCACAGGGGTACGAGCAGTACTTC.

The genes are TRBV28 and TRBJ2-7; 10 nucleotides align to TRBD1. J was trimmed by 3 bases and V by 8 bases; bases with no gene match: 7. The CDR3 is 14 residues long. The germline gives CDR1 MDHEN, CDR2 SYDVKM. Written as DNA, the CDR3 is TGTGCCAGCCAAACCGGGACAGGGGTCTACGAGCAGTACTTC. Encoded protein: CASQTGTGVYEQYF.

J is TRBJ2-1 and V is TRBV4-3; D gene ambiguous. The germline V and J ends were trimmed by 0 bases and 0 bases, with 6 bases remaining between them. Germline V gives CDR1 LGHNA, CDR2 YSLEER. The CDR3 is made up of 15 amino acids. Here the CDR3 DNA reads TGCGCCAGCAGCCAAGACTGGAGCTCCTACAATGAGCAGTTCTTC. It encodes CASSQDWSSYNEQFF.

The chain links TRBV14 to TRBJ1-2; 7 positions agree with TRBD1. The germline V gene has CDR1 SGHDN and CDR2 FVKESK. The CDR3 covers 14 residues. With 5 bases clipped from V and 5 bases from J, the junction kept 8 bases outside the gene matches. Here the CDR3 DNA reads TGTGCCAGCAGCGGACGGACAGGACTTTATGGCTACACCTTC. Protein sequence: CASSGRTGLYGYTF.

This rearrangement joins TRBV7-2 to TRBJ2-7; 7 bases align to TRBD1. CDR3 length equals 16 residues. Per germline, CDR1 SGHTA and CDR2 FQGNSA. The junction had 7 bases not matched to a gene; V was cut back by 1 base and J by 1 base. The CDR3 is CASSLGQGHYSYEQYF. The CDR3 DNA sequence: TGTGCCAGCAGCTTAGGACAGGGCCATTATTCCTACGAGCAGTACTTC. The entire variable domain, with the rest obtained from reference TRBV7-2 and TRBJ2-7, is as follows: GAGVSQSPSNKVTEKGKDVELRCDPISGHTALYWYRQSLGQGLEFLIYFQGNSAPDKSGLPSDRFSAERTGGSVSTLTIQRTQQEDSAVYLCASSLGQGHYSYEQYFGPGTRLTVT.

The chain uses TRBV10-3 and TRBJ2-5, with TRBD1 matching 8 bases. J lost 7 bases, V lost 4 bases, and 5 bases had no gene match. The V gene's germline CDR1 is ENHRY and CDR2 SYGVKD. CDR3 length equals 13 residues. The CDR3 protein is CAISGYRGRTQYF. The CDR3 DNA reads TGTGCCATCAGTGGATACAGGGGGAGGACCCAGTACTTC.

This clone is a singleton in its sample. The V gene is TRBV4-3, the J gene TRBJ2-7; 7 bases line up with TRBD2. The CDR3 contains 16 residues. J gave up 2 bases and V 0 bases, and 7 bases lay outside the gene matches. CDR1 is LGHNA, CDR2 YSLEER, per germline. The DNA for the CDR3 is TGCGCCAGCAGCCAAGATGGCGGGGGTTCTGCCTACGAGCAGTACTTC. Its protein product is CASSQDGGGSAYEQYF.